Reported below is one T cell receptor (beta chain). The table came from immunoSEQ multiplex PCR; TCRdb's copy has only in-frame clones and leaves some out. The sample records roughly 120,000 clones, roughly 92% being singletons. The data were taken from a study of T cell responses to AZD1222 COVID-19 vaccine. CDR1 is DFQATT, CDR2 SNEGSKA, per germline (reference sequence). This CDR3 is built from 13 residues. V lost 3 bases to trimming and J lost 4 bases, with 12 bases between them. Material: peripheral blood, obtained 28 days after the second AZD1222 dose. This chain joins TRBV20-1 and TRBJ2-5; D tentatively reads TRBD1 or TRBD2 (5 bases each). This receptor was taken from an adult who received the AZD1222 COVID-19 vaccine. Here the CDR3 reads CSASPGTVETQYF. The DNA of the CDR3 is TGCAGTGCTAGTCCGGGGACCGTAGAGACCCAGTACTTC.